Presented here are 24 T cell receptor beta chains from one specimen sequenced in a study of early T cells in non-severe SARS-CoV-2 infection. TCRdb ran MiXCR on the 5' RACE reads and lists one entry per CDR3 protein. The sample includes some 64,000 distinct CDR3 sequences, roughly 13% of them seen just once. The specimen sequenced was whole blood. These receptors were taken from an adult who was a healthcare worker with PCR-confirmed SARS-CoV-2 infection or an uninfected control (not recorded which).

This clonotype was seen repeatedly, ten times or more. V gene TRBV3-1 combines with J gene TRBJ1-2, with D perhaps matching TRBD1 (5 bases). Germline V gives CDR1 LGHDT, CDR2 YNNKEL (reference sequence). Trimming pared 4 bases from V and 1 base from J, leaving 10 bases between. The CDR3 sequence is 14 residues long. CDR3 sequence: CASSRTGVNYGYTF. CDR3 sequence (DNA): TGTGCCAGCAGCCGAACAGGAGTTAACTATGGCTACACCTTC.

This clonotype was recorded a few times. V and J are TRBV7-9 and TRBJ1-1; D is unresolved. Germline loops: CDR1 SEHNR, CDR2 FQNEAQ (reference sequence). The CDR3 is 13 residues long. The germline V and J ends were trimmed by 1 base and 5 bases, with 8 bases remaining between them. CDR3 nucleotide sequence: TGTGCCAGCAGCTTAGTTCTGGGGACTGAAGCTTTCTTT. This codes for CASSLVLGTEAFF.

This clonotype has just a few counts. The gene calls are TRBV7-2 and TRBJ2-1, with no clear D. Germline CDR1 is SGHTA and CDR2 is FQGNSA. This CDR3 contains 15 residues. Deletions cut 3 bases from V and 2 bases from J, with 11 bases between. CDR3 sequence reads: CASSFRAGPYNEQFF. The CDR3 DNA sequence: TGTGCCAGCAGCTTTAGGGCAGGACCCTACAATGAGCAGTTCTTC.

This clonotype has more than one count but fewer than ten. The chain has TRBV2 and TRBJ2-1, with 11 bases aligning to TRBD2. V lost 2 bases and J lost 8; bases outside the gene matches: 2. CDR3 length equals 14 residues. The germline gives CDR1 SNHLY, CDR2 FYNNEI. The CDR3 coding sequence is TGTGCCAGCAGTGAACTAGCGGGAGGATATGAGCAGTTCTTC. Translating it yields CASSELAGGYEQFF.

This clonotype was picked up a small number of times. The chain joins TRBV9 to TRBJ1-2; D remains ambiguous. V was shortened by 3 bases and J by 1 base, with 10 bases between the two germline ends. Germline CDR1 is SGDLS and CDR2 is YYNGEE. The CDR3 is 14 amino acids. This CDR3 is CASSGRSYNYGYTF. In DNA form, the CDR3 reads TGTGCCAGCAGCGGAAGGTCATATAACTATGGCTACACCTTC.

The V gene is TRBV7-2, the J gene TRBJ1-5, with 7 bases identical to TRBD1. Germline V gene data show CDR1 as SGHTA and CDR2 as FQGNSA. V gave up 1 base and J gave up 2 bases; unmatched junction bases: 5. The CDR3 extends over 16 amino acids. CDR3: CASSLGGGDGNQPQHF. The CDR3, as DNA: TGTGCCAGCAGCTTAGGAGGGGGCGATGGCAATCAGCCCCAGCATTTT.

The chain recombines TRBV24-1 with TRBJ2-1, with 7 bases fitting TRBD1. CDR3 size: 18 residues. CDR1 KGHDR and CDR2 SFDVKD come from the germline V gene. J lost 0 bases, V lost 1 base, and 8 bases had no gene match. The CDR3 DNA is TGTGCCACCAGTGATTTAAAGGCTGGGACAGCCTCCTACAATGAGCAGTTCTTC. Its protein is CATSDLKAGTASYNEQFF.

This clonotype came up many times. This chain uses TRBV28 with TRBJ2-3; D uncertain. The CDR3 runs 15 residues. Germline V gives CDR1 MDHEN, CDR2 SYDVKM. The ends were cut back, 1 base at V and 5 bases at J, with 13 bases in the middle. The CDR3, as DNA: TGTGCCAGCAGTTTATTGCGGCCTCTAGGAGATACGCAGTATTTT. Translating gives CASSLLRPLGDTQYF. Full variable domain (missing parts from reference TRBV28 and TRBJ2-3): DVKVTQSSRYLVKRTGEKVFLECVQDMDHENMFWYRQDPGLGLRLIYFSYDVKMKEKGDIPEGYSVSREKKERFSLILESASTNQTSMYLCASSLLRPLGDTQYFGPGTRLTVL.

This clonotype occurred a few times. This chain links TRBV10-1 with TRBJ1-5; 9 nucleotides match TRBD1. The CDR3 is made up of 14 amino acids. Germline-derived CDR1 and CDR2 are WNHNN and SYGVQD (reference sequence). Trimming removed 5 bases from V and 4 bases from J; junction bases left unmatched: 3. CDR3 bases: TGCGCCAGCAGTCCCGGGACAGGGAATCAGCCCCAGCATTTT. Protein: CASSPGTGNQPQHF.

The chain employs TRBV19 and TRBJ2-7; 7 bases fit TRBD2. CDR1 is LNHDA, CDR2 SQIVND, per germline (reference sequence). The CDR3 sequence is 13 residues long. V lost 8 bases and J lost 0; bases outside the gene matches: 4. CDR3 amino acids: CASGRGSSYEQYF. CDR3 in DNA: TGTGCCAGTGGGAGGGGAAGCTCCTACGAGCAGTACTTC.

The chain couples TRBV7-9 to TRBJ2-1; 11 bases fit TRBD2. The V and J ends lost 5 bases and 4 bases, in that order; junction bases with no gene match: 4. Germline V gene data show CDR1 as SEHNR and CDR2 as FQNEAQ (reference sequence). This CDR3 is built from 15 residues. The CDR3 DNA follows: TGTGCCAGCAGCCTTAGCGGGAGGGTATACAATGAGCAGTTCTTC. This translates into CASSLSGRVYNEQFF.

This sequence joins TRBV28 and TRBJ1-6; D unclear. This CDR3 comprises 15 residues. Trimming cost V 2 bases and J 8 bases, with 13 bases left between them. Germline V lookup: CDR1 MDHEN, CDR2 SYDVKM. DNA of the CDR3: TGTGCCAGCAGTTTAGGTCGGACGGGATATTCACCCCTCCACTTT. It specifies CASSLGRTGYSPLHF. Together with reference TRBV28 and TRBJ1-6, the CDR3 gives the full variable domain: DVKVTQSSRYLVKRTGEKVFLECVQDMDHENMFWYRQDPGLGLRLIYFSYDVKMKEKGDIPEGYSVSREKKERFSLILESASTNQTSMYLCASSLGRTGYSPLHFGNGTRLTVT.

This clonotype was seen only a few times. The chain uses TRBV24-1 and TRBJ2-7; D uncertain. The ends were cut back, 3 bases at V and 3 bases at J, with 5 bases in the middle. Germline V gene lookup returns CDR1 KGHDR and CDR2 SFDVKD. CDR3 length: 12 amino acids. The CDR3 is CATSDNNYEQYF. As DNA, the CDR3 is TGTGCCACCAGTGATAACAACTACGAGCAGTACTTC.

This clonotype was counted between two and nine times. This rearrangement joins TRBV24-1 to TRBJ2-4, with D perhaps matching TRBD2 (5 bases). There are 15 residues in the CDR3. V was cut by 3 bases and J by 1 base, with 9 bases left in between. The V gene's germline CDR1 is KGHDR and CDR2 SFDVKD. The DNA for the CDR3 is TGTGCCACCAGTGATGGCGGGTCGGCCAAAAACATTCAGTACTTC. Translating it yields CATSDGGSAKNIQYF.

In DNA form, the CDR3 reads TGCGCCAGCAGCTTGGGGCAGGACTACAATGAGCAGTTCTTC. Translating gives CASSLGQDYNEQFF. The gene calls are TRBV5-1 and TRBJ2-1; D is uncertain. There are 14 residues in the CDR3. V was trimmed by 0 bases and J by 3 bases, leaving 7 bases between them. The germline CDR1 and CDR2 sequences are SGHRS and YFSETQ.

The CDR3 sequence: CASSPQGRDTQYF. As DNA, the CDR3 is TGTGCCAGCAGCCCTCAAGGCAGGGATACGCAGTATTTT. The genes are TRBV5-4 and TRBJ2-3; D is uncertain. CDR1 is SGHNT and CDR2 is YYREEE in the germline V gene (reference sequence). V was clipped by 4 bases and J by 6 bases, with 12 bases between them. There are 13 residues in the CDR3.

This clonotype was counted many times. The chain employs TRBV5-8 and TRBJ2-7; D is ambiguous. The CDR3 spans 12 residues. Germline V gives CDR1 SGHTS, CDR2 YDEGEE. The V gene lost 5 bases and the J gene lost 3 bases, with 9 bases spanning the gap. CDR3 amino acids: CASRGSVYEQYF. DNA of the CDR3: TGTGCCAGCAGGGGCTCGGTCTACGAGCAGTACTTC.

A few counts support this clonotype. This chain links TRBV11-3 with TRBJ2-7; TRBD2 is a possible D gene (5 bases). Per the germline V gene, CDR1 is SGHNT and CDR2 is YENEEA. V was pared by 5 bases and J by 4 bases, with 15 bases between. The CDR3 spans 14 residues. CDR3 in DNA: TGTGCCAGCAGCCCGTCGGAGCGGAAATACGAGCAGTACTTC. Translated: CASSPSERKYEQYF.

The rearrangement uses TRBV6-1 and TRBJ1-1; 10 positions agree with TRBD1. The CDR3 runs 16 residues. V lost 5 bases, J lost 4 bases, and 10 bases stayed unmatched. Germline V gene data show CDR1 as MNHNS and CDR2 as SASEGT. The CDR3 bases are TGTGCCAGCAGTCCCCGGACAGGGGGAGGGATCACTGAAGCTTTCTTT. Residues: CASSPRTGGGITEAFF.

The chain couples TRBV28 to TRBJ1-5, with D possibly matching TRBD1 (5 bases). From germline, CDR1 is MDHEN and CDR2 SYDVKM. Trimming took off 8 bases at V and 5 bases at J, with 16 bases between the two ends. The CDR3 sequence is 14 residues long. Here the CDR3 reads CASRRGRGDQPQHF. The CDR3 DNA reads as TGTGCCAGCCGACGCGGTAGAGGGGATCAGCCCCAGCATTTT.

There are a few counts of this clonotype. The chain combines TRBV7-8 with TRBJ2-1; 13 bases map to TRBD2. Trimming took 3 bases from V and 8 from J; bases not matched to a gene: 10. This CDR3 has 17 residues. The germline V gene has CDR1 SGHVS and CDR2 FQNEAQ. The CDR3 DNA is TGTGCCAGCAGCTTCTTAAGCCGGACTAGCGGGAGTTATGAGCAGTTCTTC. Translating it yields CASSFLSRTSGSYEQFF.

V usage is TRBV29-1 and J usage is TRBJ2-1; no clear D. The CDR3 totals 11 residues. CDR1 and CDR2 from the germline V gene are SQVTM and ANQGSEA. V was trimmed by 6 bases and J by 6 bases, leaving 9 bases between them. CDR3 sequence reads: CSVARTNEQFF. The CDR3 region has the DNA TGCAGCGTCGCCCGAACCAATGAGCAGTTCTTC.

The chain is built from TRBV5-1 and TRBJ1-1; TRBD1 matches 12 bases. V lost 7 bases and J lost 5; bases outside the gene matches: 6. Per germline, CDR1 SGHRS and CDR2 YFSETQ. This CDR3 contains 14 residues. The CDR3 region is CASEGTGGNTEAFF. CDR3 bases: TGCGCCAGCGAGGGGACAGGGGGCAATACTGAAGCTTTCTTT.

The chain links TRBV5-4 to TRBJ2-1, with 7 bases fitting TRBD2. Per the germline V gene, CDR1 is SGHNT and CDR2 is YYREEE (reference sequence). The CDR3 consists of 15 residues. With 2 bases clipped from V and 8 bases from J, the junction kept 10 bases outside the gene matches. The CDR3 bases are TGTGCCAGCAGCTTCTTGCGGGAGAGGTTTCATGAGCAGTTCTTC. It specifies CASSFLRERFHEQFF.